This entry concerns a single T cell receptor beta chain. Its antigen is not known. This entry comes from a study of T cell responses to AZD1222 COVID-19 vaccine. The study, taken as a whole, reports: Two AZD1222 doses significantly raised spike-specific TCR breadth and depth over controls. It should be noted that donors were predominantly white British and more often female, and clonal diversity was possibly underestimated.

Generated by immunoSEQ multiplex PCR, the TCRdb table keeps only in-frame clones and is missing some. Altogether some 130,000 clones are present, 75% to 90% being singletons, with the ten largest covering about 6%. V lost 2 bases, J lost 8 bases, and 13 bases lay in between. The CDR3 is 14 amino acids. CDR1 and CDR2 from the germline V gene are SGHVS and FQNEAQ. The chain employs TRBV7-8 and TRBJ2-4, with a weak D call TRBD2 (6 bases). The specimen comprised peripheral blood, sampled on day 0 of AZD1222 vaccination. This TCR derives from an adult in good health. CDR3 loop: CASSLSGVADIQYF. CDR3 sequence (DNA): TGTGCCAGCAGCTTATCGGGGGTCGCGGACATTCAGTACTTC.